The 9 T cell receptor beta chains in this list originate from one sample, sequenced in a study of cytomegalovirus exposure and HLA in healthy donors (dated by TCRdb to about 2017). The library was produced with the immunoSEQ multiplex PCR assay. For the multiplex PCR, a mixture combining 60 forward primers for TCR Vbeta segments and 13 reverse primers for TCR Jbeta segments was used. Sourced from immuneACCESS, this table was stored by TCRdb with only in-frame sequences that have V and J called. A share of the clones is absent; for the studies checked, an unresolved V gene accounts for under half, and the remainder has no known explanation. The sample table records around 110,000 clones; about 80% of these occur just once. The ten biggest clones cover about 2.5% of the sample. The sequenced sample was PBMCs. Receptors originate from a man between 25 and 39 years old in good health and CMV-seropositive.

This rearrangement joins TRBV6-5 to TRBJ1-1; 8 bases are shared with TRBD1. Looked up from germline, CDR1 is MNHEY and CDR2 is SVGAGI. The length of the CDR3 is 14 residues. V dropped 8 bases and J dropped 4; count of bases not matched to a gene: 9. The CDR3 nucleotides read TGTGCCAGCGGACCTACAGGGGGAGGCACTGAAGCTTTCTTT. Encoded protein: CASGPTGGGTEAFF.

This chain joins TRBV30 and TRBJ1-4, with 11 bases that match TRBD1. The CDR3 spans 13 residues. Germline values: CDR1 GTSNPN, CDR2 SVGIG (reference sequence). Unmatched junction bases numbered 4, after V lost 5 bases and J lost 8 bases. CDR3 in amino acids: CAWGQGAREKLFF. CDR3 in DNA: TGTGCCTGGGGACAGGGGGCGAGGGAAAAACTGTTTTTT.

This rearrangement joins TRBV2 to TRBJ2-7, with 12 bases fitting TRBD1. With 6 bases clipped from V and 4 bases from J, the junction kept 1 base outside the gene matches. The CDR3 loop spans 13 amino acids. From germline, CDR1 is SNHLY and CDR2 FYNNEI. The CDR3: CASRGQGAYEQYF. CDR3 nucleotide sequence: TGTGCCAGCAGGGGACAGGGGGCATACGAGCAGTACTTC.

With respect to this clone: One end of the junction fails to match germline, which may point to a read error. V is TRBV6-6 and J is TRBJ2-6, with D tentatively TRBD1 (5 bases). The CDR3 is made up of 13 amino acids. Per germline, CDR1 MNHNY and CDR2 SVGAGI (reference sequence). Here the CDR3 reads CASHVGGANGLTF. The CDR3 bases are TGTGCCAGCCATGTTGGTGGGGCCAACGGCCTGACTTTC.

The rearrangement uses TRBV15 and TRBJ2-5, with 10 nucleotides matching TRBD2. The CDR3 runs 14 residues. Trimming removed 6 bases from V and 3 bases from J; junction bases left unmatched: 4. CDR1 is LNHNV and CDR2 is YYDKDF in the germline V gene (reference sequence). The DNA of the CDR3 is TGTGCCACCAGGCTAGCGGGGGCCGAAGAGACCCAGTACTTC. It translates to CATRLAGAEETQYF.

CDR3 nucleotides: TGCGCCAGCAGCTTGGTCGTCACAGGGGGCCCTGCTGGCTACACCTTC. Translation: CASSLVVTGGPAGYTF. This chain links TRBV5-1 with TRBJ1-2; 9 bases align to TRBD1. The CDR3 is 16 residues long. V dropped 0 bases and J dropped 7; count of bases not matched to a gene: 10. Germline V gene sequence: CDR1 SGHRS, CDR2 YFSETQ.

V gene TRBV5-1 combines with J gene TRBJ1-6; D is unclear. The V end was cut by 2 bases, the J end by 6 bases, with 3 bases between. This CDR3 contains 12 residues. In germline, CDR1 is SGHRS, CDR2 YFSETQ. DNA of the CDR3: TGCGCCAGCAGCTTCGGTAATTCACCCCTCCACTTT. This translates into CASSFGNSPLHF.

The rearrangement links TRBV9 to TRBJ1-1; D unclear. V was clipped by 1 base and J by 3 bases, with 10 bases between them. The germline V gene encodes CDR1 SGDLS and CDR2 YYNGEE. This CDR3 has 14 residues. The CDR3 bases are TGTGCCAGCAGCGTAAGTCTGAGGGACACTGAAGCTTTCTTT. Residues: CASSVSLRDTEAFF. The variable domain in full, with the rest retrieved from reference TRBV9 and TRBJ1-1, is DSGVTQTPKHLITATGQRVTLRCSPRSGDLSVYWYQQSLDQGLQFLIQYYNGEERAKGNILERFSAQQFPDLHSELNLSSLELGDSALYFCASSVSLRDTEAFFGQGTRLTVV.

This chain joins TRBV4-1 and TRBJ2-2, with a tentative D call TRBD1 (6 bases). Trimming removed 4 bases from V and 2 bases from J, with 20 bases in between. Germline V gene data show CDR1 as MGHRA and CDR2 as YSYEKL. The CDR3 totals 18 residues. CDR3 sequence (DNA): TGCGCCAGCAGCCTTCCGAGGGTGGGGGACATAAACACCGGGGAGCTGTTTTTT. Its translation: CASSLPRVGDINTGELFF.